This TCR beta chain stems from a study of blood T cell repertoires in COVID-19. Study background: The United States, Italy and Spain supplied acute and convalescent COVID-19 samples.

CDR1 is MGHRA, CDR2 YSYEKL, per germline. V was cut by 0 bases and J by 0 bases, with 6 bases left in between. CDR3 length equals 15 residues. Measured with immunoSEQ multiplex PCR; TCRdb has only the in-frame clones, and not every one. The sample has fewer than 250,000 clones, 90% to 95% seen once. The receptor was derived from a man aged 25-45 years with acute or convalescent COVID-19. The sequenced material came from peripheral blood. The chain is built from TRBV4-1 and TRBJ1-3, with no clear D. The chain's CDR3 is CASSQEAISGNTIYF. The CDR3 region has the DNA TGCGCCAGCAGCCAAGAAGCGATCTCTGGAAACACCATATATTTT.